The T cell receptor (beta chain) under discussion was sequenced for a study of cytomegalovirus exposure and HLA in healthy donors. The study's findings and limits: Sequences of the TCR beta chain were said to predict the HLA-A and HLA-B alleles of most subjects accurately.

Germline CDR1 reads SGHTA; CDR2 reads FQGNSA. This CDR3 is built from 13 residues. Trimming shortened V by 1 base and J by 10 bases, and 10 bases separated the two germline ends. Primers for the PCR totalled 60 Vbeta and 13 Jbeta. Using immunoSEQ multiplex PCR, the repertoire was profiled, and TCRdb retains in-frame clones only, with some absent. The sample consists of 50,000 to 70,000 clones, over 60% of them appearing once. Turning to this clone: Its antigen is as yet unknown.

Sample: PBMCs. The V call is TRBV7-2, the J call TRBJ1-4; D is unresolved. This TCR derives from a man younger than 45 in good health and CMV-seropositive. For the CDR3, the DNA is TGTGCCAGCAGCTTAGGTCCAGAGGGAAAACTGTTTTTT. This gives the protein CASSLGPEGKLFF.